The 26 T cell receptor beta chains presented below share a single source sample, sequenced in a study of T-cell reconstitution after alpha-beta-depleted transplantation in children. The TCRbeta library was prepared with unique molecular identifiers. One entry per CDR3 protein, called by TCRdb with MiXCR from the PCR reads. This table has about a million distinct CDR3 sequences, under 30% appearing once. Sequenced material: PBMCs, mostly from graft donor cells, taken 360 days after TCRalphabeta/CD19-depleted stem cell transplant. Every receptor here comes from a boy in the first two years of life who had a stem cell transplant for SCID, so the T cells may come from the graft donor.

The chain recombines TRBV20-1 with TRBJ2-7; the match to TRBD1 covers 7 bases. The germline V gene encodes CDR1 DFQATT and CDR2 SNEGSKA (reference sequence). There are 18 residues in the CDR3. V was pared by 0 bases and J by 3 bases, with 17 bases of the junction left unmatched. The CDR3 sequence is CSARDEPLRTGLLYEQYF. In DNA form, the CDR3 reads TGCAGTGCTAGAGATGAACCTCTGAGGACAGGCCTGCTCTACGAGCAGTACTTC.

V and J are TRBV7-6 and TRBJ2-2, with TRBD2 matching over 7 bases. This CDR3 region has 14 residues. The V gene's germline CDR1 is SGHVS and CDR2 FNYEAQ. V shed 4 bases and J 3 bases; nucleotides not matched to a gene: 2. The CDR3 protein is CASSSGGYTGELFF. CDR3 coding DNA: TGTGCCAGCAGCTCCGGGGGGTACACCGGGGAGCTGTTTTTT.

The chain joins TRBV20-1 to TRBJ2-3; 8 bases map to TRBD2. V dropped 3 bases and J dropped 0; count of bases not matched to a gene: 5. The CDR3 has 15 residues. Germline V gene data show CDR1 as DFQATT and CDR2 as SNEGSKA (reference sequence). As DNA, the CDR3 is TGCAGTGCTAGTTTACGGGGGGGTAGCACAGATACGCAGTATTTT. This translates into CSASLRGGSTDTQYF.

This clonotype was counted between two and nine times. The rearrangement links TRBV7-8 to TRBJ2-5, with D perhaps matching TRBD1 or TRBD2 (8 bases each). Germline CDR1 reads SGHVS; CDR2 reads FQNEAQ. The CDR3 totals 17 residues. Deletions cut 5 bases from V and 0 bases from J, with 19 bases between. The CDR3 loop reads CASSRVSGTGYQETQYF. The CDR3 DNA follows: TGTGCCAGCAGCCGAGTTAGCGGGACAGGTTACCAAGAGACCCAGTACTTC.

A few counts support this clonotype. The chain has TRBV15 and TRBJ1-3; a weak D match, TRBD1 (6 bases). V was trimmed by 0 bases and J by 2 bases, leaving 8 bases between them. Germline loops: CDR1 LNHNV, CDR2 YYDKDF (reference sequence). This CDR3 has 15 amino acids. The chain's CDR3 is CATSREWGPGNTIYF. The CDR3 DNA reads TGTGCCACCAGCAGAGAGTGGGGGCCTGGAAACACCATATATTTT.

The chain links TRBV12-3 or TRBV12-4 to TRBJ2-5, with D perhaps matching TRBD1 (6 bases). This CDR3 spans 14 amino acids. Trimming took 3 bases from V and 5 from J, leaving 13 bases between them. CDR3 nucleotide sequence: TGTGCCAGCAGTTTTTGGGGGCGCAGGGAGACCCAGTACTTC. Amino acids: CASSFWGRRETQYF.

In its sample, this clonotype was seen a few times. The genes are TRBV25-1 and TRBJ1-1; no clear D. Germline CDR1 MGHDK, CDR2 SYGVNS. Trimming pared 6 bases from V and 0 bases from J, leaving 11 bases between. This CDR3 contains 14 residues. The CDR3 DNA reads TGTGCCAGCAGCGCCGGGGTAATGAACACTGAAGCTTTCTTT. This sequence encodes CASSAGVMNTEAFF.

This clonotype showed up just once. Written as DNA, the CDR3 is TGCAGTGCTACCGCGGCCTGGTCCACTGAAGCTTTCTTT. This codes for CSATAAWSTEAFF. The rearrangement links TRBV20-1 to TRBJ1-1; unclear D gene. V was pared by 4 bases and J by 4 bases, with 13 bases between. Germline assignment: CDR1 DFQATT and CDR2 SNEGSKA (reference sequence). The CDR3 totals 13 residues.

This chain uses TRBV5-1 with TRBJ2-6; D is uncertain. The V gene's germline CDR1 is SGHRS and CDR2 YFSETQ. V was cut by 0 bases and J by 5 bases, with 6 bases left in between. The CDR3 loop spans 14 amino acids. CDR3 region: CASSLDKRANVLTF. The CDR3 DNA reads as TGCGCCAGCAGCTTGGACAAACGGGCCAACGTCCTGACTTTC.

In DNA, the CDR3 is TGTGCCAGCAGTTACTCGCCTCGGACTGCACTTTACGAGCAGTACTTC. This translates into CASSYSPRTALYEQYF. The J gene is TRBJ2-7, the V gene TRBV6-5; D possibly corresponds to TRBD2 (5 bases). This CDR3 region has 16 residues. From germline, CDR1 is MNHEY and CDR2 SVGAGI. Trimming left V 0 bases short and J 4 bases short, with 16 bases between.

This clonotype was picked up a small number of times. The J gene is TRBJ2-7, the V gene TRBV6-2 or TRBV6-3, with 7 bases lining up with TRBD2. This CDR3 region has 15 residues. The J segment lost 7 bases and the V segment lost 6 bases, leaving 15 bases of the junction unmatched. In germline, CDR1 is MNHEY, CDR2 SVGEGT. The CDR3 loop is CASSRSTSNGDEQYF. CDR3 bases: TGTGCCAGCAGCCGATCGACTAGCAACGGGGATGAGCAGTACTTC.

The chain has TRBV4-3 and TRBJ1-1, with D possibly TRBD1 on 5 matching bases. Trimming shortened V by 0 bases and J by 7 bases, and 9 bases separated the two germline ends. The germline CDR1 and CDR2 sequences are LGHNA and YSLEER. This CDR3 contains 13 residues. The DNA of the CDR3 is TGCGCCAGCAGCCAAGAGGGGGGAGATGAAGCTTTCTTT. Translated: CASSQEGGDEAFF.

V gene TRBV7-2 combines with J gene TRBJ2-3; D is perhaps TRBD2 (6 bases). From germline, CDR1 is SGHTA and CDR2 FQGNSA. This CDR3 spans 17 amino acids. Trimming pared 5 bases from V and 1 base from J, leaving 19 bases between. The CDR3 nucleotides are TGTGCCAGCAGCAGTCCCCTTAGCGGTCTTCGCACAGATACGCAGTATTTT. Translated: CASSSPLSGLRTDTQYF.

The genes are TRBV6-2 or TRBV6-3 and TRBJ2-3; D gene uncertain. Germline V gives CDR1 MNHEY, CDR2 SVGEGT. The CDR3 is 13 residues long. The V and J ends lost 7 bases and 2 bases respectively, with 10 bases between them. CDR3 nucleotides: TGTGCCAGCACGGCCGGGCTCACAGATACGCAGTATTTT. It translates to CASTAGLTDTQYF.

This clonotype was observed a few times. The J gene is TRBJ1-2, the V gene TRBV9; TRBD1 matches 11 bases. The V gene end was trimmed by 0 bases and the J gene end by 7 bases; junction bases not matched to a gene: 5. Germline loops: CDR1 SGDLS, CDR2 YYNGEE. The CDR3 is 15 amino acids. The chain's CDR3 is CASSVEDRGLGGYTF. As DNA, the CDR3 is TGTGCCAGCAGCGTAGAGGACAGGGGGCTTGGTGGCTACACCTTC.

This clonotype was observed a few times. The chain is built from TRBV5-1 and TRBJ1-4; weak D call: TRBD1 (5 bases). The germline V and J ends were trimmed by 1 base and 7 bases, with 14 bases remaining between them. Germline loops: CDR1 SGHRS, CDR2 YFSETQ. This CDR3 region has 15 residues. CDR3 DNA: TGCGCCAGCAGCTTGACGGCAGGGTGGAGTGAAAAACTGTTTTTT. Its protein product is CASSLTAGWSEKLFF.

This clonotype has a handful of counts. J is TRBJ2-3 and V is TRBV10-2; possible D gene TRBD2, 5 bases. The germline CDR1 and CDR2 sequences are WSHSY and SAAADI. The CDR3 has 15 amino acids. Trimming cost V 10 bases and J 0 bases, with 17 bases left between them. The CDR3 coding sequence is TGCGCCACCCAGGTAGAGGGATCAAGCACAGATACGCAGTATTTT. It is translated as CATQVEGSSTDTQYF.

The rearrangement joins TRBV29-1 to TRBJ2-1; D might be TRBD2 (5 bases). Germline CDR1 reads SQVTM; CDR2 reads ANQGSEA. The CDR3 extends over 12 amino acids. With 3 bases removed from V and 7 bases from J, the gap between germline ends came to 10 bases. The CDR3 is CSVERVGNEQFF. The CDR3 DNA reads as TGCAGCGTTGAGAGGGTAGGGAATGAGCAGTTCTTC.

This clonotype was found a few times. The chain uses TRBV6-2 or TRBV6-3 and TRBJ2-1, with 9 bases identical to TRBD2. CDR3 length equals 20 residues. CDR1 and CDR2 from the germline V gene are MNHEY and SVGEGT. V trimming: 2 bases; J trimming: 5 bases; junction bases outside the gene matches: 19. The CDR3 protein is CASSYTDILPGLAGNNEQFF. In DNA form, the CDR3 reads TGTGCCAGCAGTTACACAGACATACTACCGGGACTAGCAGGTAACAATGAGCAGTTCTTC.

This clonotype occurred a few times. This rearrangement joins TRBV10-3 to TRBJ1-6, with a weak D call TRBD1 (5 bases). The CDR3 loop spans 15 amino acids. V was pared by 4 bases and J by 6 bases, with 13 bases between. Looked up from germline, CDR1 is ENHRY and CDR2 is SYGVKD. CDR3 amino acids: CAISVTGLGNSPLHF. The CDR3 DNA is TGTGCCATCAGTGTAACAGGCCTAGGTAATTCACCCCTCCACTTT.

This clonotype has more than one count but fewer than ten. This chain connects TRBV3-1 to TRBJ2-5; D is tentatively TRBD1 or TRBD2 (5 bases each). CDR1 LGHDT and CDR2 YNNKEL come from the germline V gene (reference sequence). This CDR3 has 15 residues. V was pared by 1 base and J by 2 bases, with 11 bases between. CDR3: CASSQGGVTQETQYF. CDR3 nucleotide sequence: TGTGCCAGCAGCCAAGGAGGGGTGACGCAAGAGACCCAGTACTTC.

This clonotype appeared a few times. CDR3 in DNA: TGTGCCAGCAGTTACAACAGGGTTTCTGATACGCAGTATTTT. Its protein product is CASSYNRVSDTQYF. The J gene is TRBJ2-3, the V gene TRBV6-5; TRBD1 might be the D (6 bases). Per germline, CDR1 MNHEY and CDR2 SVGAGI. Between the trimmed V and J ends, which lost 2 bases and 6 bases, there was a span of 12 bases. The CDR3 has 14 amino acids.

This clonotype appeared a few times. This chain connects TRBV5-1 to TRBJ2-1, with D maybe TRBD2 (6 bases). The CDR3 runs 16 residues. The ends were cut back, 5 bases at V and 2 bases at J, with 17 bases in the middle. The germline V gene has CDR1 SGHRS and CDR2 YFSETQ. DNA of the CDR3: TGCGCCAGCAGTTTTCTTCTAGCGCCTCCCTACAATGAGCAGTTCTTC. Translation gives CASSFLLAPPYNEQFF. The complete variable domain, with remaining parts taken from reference TRBV5-1 and TRBJ2-1, reads KAGVTQTPRYLIKTRGQQVTLSCSPISGHRSVSWYQQTPGQGLQFLFEYFSETQRNKGNFPGRFSGRQFSNSRSEMNVSTLELGDSALYLCASSFLLAPPYNEQFFGPGTRLTVL.

This clonotype occurred a few times. The chain couples TRBV28 to TRBJ2-7; no reliable D call. The CDR3 covers 11 residues. Germline V CDR1 and CDR2: MDHEN, SYDVKM. V was cut by 3 bases and J by 7 bases, with 7 bases left in between. Written as DNA, the CDR3 is TGTGCCAGCAGTTTTTATGCAGAGCAGTACTTC. As protein: CASSFYAEQYF.

This clonotype was observed a handful of times. This chain uses TRBV7-9 with TRBJ2-3; TRBD1 or TRBD2 may be the D gene (6 bases each). Trimming removed 11 bases from V and 4 bases from J, with 16 bases in between. Germline V lookup: CDR1 SEHNR, CDR2 FQNEAQ (reference sequence). The CDR3 covers 13 residues. CDR3 in amino acids: CAVGGHLPDTQYF. The CDR3 DNA reads TGTGCCGTGGGGGGCCATCTTCCAGATACGCAGTATTTT. Complete variable domain (other parts from reference TRBV7-9 and TRBJ2-3): DTGVSQNPRHKITKRGQNVTFRCDPISEHNRLYWYRQTLGQGPEFLTYFQNEAQLEKSRLLSDRFSAERPKGSFSTLEIQRTEQGDSAMYLCAVGGHLPDTQYFGPGTRLTVL.

V and J are TRBV4-3 and TRBJ2-5; 13 bases are a match to TRBD2. CDR1 is LGHNA, CDR2 YSLEER, per germline. CDR3 length: 17 amino acids. J was trimmed by 3 bases and V by 1 base; bases with no gene match: 5. The CDR3 protein is CASSQGLAGGRKETQYF. The CDR3 DNA is TGCGCCAGCAGCCAAGGACTAGCGGGGGGCCGGAAAGAGACCCAGTACTTC.